This TCR beta chain was found in a study of blood T cells in healthy people across ages. In terms of origin and age, donors were healthy Caucasian individuals from Russia aged roughly 6 to 100. Extractions gave at least 5.5 micrograms of total RNA per sample. Study conclusions and caveats: Naive and antigen-experienced cells were not separated, limiting conclusive comparison.

The sample holds many counts of this clonotype. Antigen: not known. A second PCR of roughly 7 to 11 cycles used a sample-barcoded 5' primer and a J-beta primer mix. Every single cDNA molecule received a tag from a template-switch adaptor with 12 random nucleotides. TCRdb processed the 5' RACE reads anew with MiXCR; each CDR3 protein has one entry. The data show hundreds of thousands of distinct CDR3 sequences, approximately 31% seen once. The clonotype was recovered from a woman over 75 in good health. Sequencing input: blood.

As DNA, the CDR3 is TGTGCCAGCAGCTTGGGCCTAGCGGGGAGTAGCACAGATACGCAGTATTTT. Protein product: CASSLGLAGSSTDTQYF. V usage is TRBV7-6 and J usage is TRBJ2-3; 9 nucleotides line up with TRBD2. V lost 3 bases, J lost 0 bases, and 7 bases stayed unmatched. Germline loops: CDR1 SGHVS, CDR2 FNYEAQ. The CDR3 spans 17 residues.